Following are 9 T cell receptor beta chains from one sample sequenced in a study of T cells in Graves' hyperthyroidism and ophthalmopathy. The CDR3 regions of TCR beta were amplified from RNA transcripts. The HTBI primer set drove a first-round RT-PCR of the TCR CDR3. TCRdb re-analysed the multiplex PCR reads in MiXCR, keeping a single row per CDR3 protein. The sample records about 740,000 distinct CDR3 sequences, about 14% being singletons. The sample consisted of blood. The source of these receptors is a woman aged 18-29 years with Graves' hyperthyroidism.

The CDR3 region is CATSDREGYAFF. The CDR3 DNA sequence: TGCGCCACCTCCGACAGGGAAGGATACGCTTTCTTT. The gene calls are TRBV10-1 and TRBJ1-1, with 7 nucleotides matching TRBD1. The CDR3 has 12 residues. The V gene's germline CDR1 is WNHNN and CDR2 SYGVQD (reference sequence). Trimming took 10 bases from V and 11 from J; bases not matched to a gene: 13.

This clonotype was seen at least ten times. Here the CDR3 reads CASRRDRMDGELFF. CDR3 coding DNA: TGTGCCAGCAGGCGGGACAGGATGGATGGGGAGCTGTTTTTT. The chain carries TRBV2 and TRBJ2-2; TRBD1 matches 8 bases. J lost 8 bases, V lost 6 bases, and 8 bases had no gene match. This CDR3 is 14 amino acids long. CDR1 and CDR2 from the germline V gene are SNHLY and FYNNEI.

The chain employs TRBV6-5 and TRBJ1-2; TRBD1 might be the D (6 bases). This CDR3 is built from 17 residues. Between the trimmed V and J ends, which lost 0 bases and 0 bases, there was a span of 14 bases. Germline lookup yields CDR1 MNHEY and CDR2 SVGAGI. CDR3 DNA: TGTGCCAGCAGTTACTCGATTTTAGGGGGGGCTAACTATGGCTACACCTTC. Protein sequence: CASSYSILGGANYGYTF.

V usage is TRBV5-8 and J usage is TRBJ1-3; 8 nucleotides line up with TRBD1. Germline trimming cut 3 bases from V and 0 bases from J; bases unmatched to any gene: 11. The CDR3 contains 18 residues. Looked up from germline, CDR1 is SGHTS and CDR2 is YDEGEE. In DNA, the CDR3 is TGTGCCAGCAGCTCCGGACAGGGTCCCTTCCTCTCTGGAAACACCATATATTTT. It translates to CASSSGQGPFLSGNTIYF.

This clonotype appeared many times. V and J are TRBV7-9 and TRBJ2-3, with TRBD2 matching 7 bases. The germline V gene encodes CDR1 SEHNR and CDR2 FQNEAQ (reference sequence). The CDR3 has 16 residues. V lost 5 bases and J lost 4; bases outside the gene matches: 12. The CDR3 DNA sequence: TGTGCCAGCAGCCCCCCTCACGGGAGGCGGGCAGATACGCAGTATTTT. Protein: CASSPPHGRRADTQYF.

There are a few counts of this clonotype. The chain recombines TRBV5-1 with TRBJ2-2; no definite D call. The V gene lost 4 bases and the J gene lost 6 bases, with 7 bases spanning the gap. The CDR3 extends over 12 amino acids. The germline gives CDR1 SGHRS, CDR2 YFSETQ. CDR3 amino acids: CASSPNSGELFF. The DNA for the CDR3 is TGCGCCAGCAGCCCGAATTCCGGGGAGCTGTTTTTT.

V is TRBV28 and J is TRBJ2-1, with D perhaps TRBD2 (6 bases). The germline gives CDR1 MDHEN, CDR2 SYDVKM. The CDR3 sequence is 14 residues long. V was cut by 3 bases and J by 9 bases, with 15 bases left in between. CDR3 protein: CASSLTGRWGEQFF. In DNA form, the CDR3 reads TGTGCCAGCAGTTTGACCGGGAGATGGGGTGAGCAGTTCTTC.

This clonotype was counted many times. V gene TRBV2 combines with J gene TRBJ2-7; 8 bases are a match to TRBD1. CDR3 size: 14 residues. The trim removed 4 bases at V and 6 bases at J, leaving 8 bases unmatched. Germline assignment: CDR1 SNHLY and CDR2 FYNNEI. The CDR3 region has the DNA TGTGCCAGCAGTGTTTTAGACAGGGGATCCGAGCAGTACTTC. It translates to CASSVLDRGSEQYF.

There are many counts of this clonotype. The chain uses TRBV3-1 and TRBJ2-1, with 10 bases that match TRBD2. V dropped 1 base and J dropped 12; count of bases not matched to a gene: 12. The CDR3 extends over 16 amino acids. Germline assignment: CDR1 LGHDT and CDR2 YNNKEL (reference sequence). Here the CDR3 DNA reads TGTGCCAGCAGCCAAGCTCCAGCGGGAGGGCAATTTATGCAGTTCTTC. It translates to CASSQAPAGGQFMQFF.